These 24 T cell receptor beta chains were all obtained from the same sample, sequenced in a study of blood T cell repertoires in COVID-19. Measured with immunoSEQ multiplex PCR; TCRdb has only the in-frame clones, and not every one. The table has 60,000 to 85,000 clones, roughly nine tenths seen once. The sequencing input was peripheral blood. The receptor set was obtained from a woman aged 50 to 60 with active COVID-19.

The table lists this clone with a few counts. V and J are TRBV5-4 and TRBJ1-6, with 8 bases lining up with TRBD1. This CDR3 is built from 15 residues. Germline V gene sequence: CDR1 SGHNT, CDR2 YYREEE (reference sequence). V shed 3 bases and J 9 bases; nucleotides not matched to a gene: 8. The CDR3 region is CASSSAGTGGSPLHF. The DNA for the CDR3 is TGTGCCAGCAGCTCAGCAGGGACAGGAGGTTCACCCCTCCACTTT.

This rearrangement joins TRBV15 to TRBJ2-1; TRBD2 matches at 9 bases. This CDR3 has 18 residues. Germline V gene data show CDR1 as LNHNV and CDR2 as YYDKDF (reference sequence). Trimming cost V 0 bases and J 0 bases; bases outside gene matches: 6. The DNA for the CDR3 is TGTGCCACCAGCAGAGATGGGCTAGCGGGGAGCTCCTACAATGAGCAGTTCTTC. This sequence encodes CATSRDGLAGSSYNEQFF.

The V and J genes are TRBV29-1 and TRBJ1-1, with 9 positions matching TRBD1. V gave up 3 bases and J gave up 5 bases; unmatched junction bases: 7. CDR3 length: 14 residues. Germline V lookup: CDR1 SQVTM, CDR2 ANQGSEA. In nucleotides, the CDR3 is TGCAGCGTTGATCCCCAGGGGACAGGGACTGAAGCTTTCTTT. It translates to CSVDPQGTGTEAFF.

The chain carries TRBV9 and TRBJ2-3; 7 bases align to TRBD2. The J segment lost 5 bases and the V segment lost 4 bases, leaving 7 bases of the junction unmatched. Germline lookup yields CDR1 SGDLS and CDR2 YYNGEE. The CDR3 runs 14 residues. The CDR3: CASSLGTTGDTQYF. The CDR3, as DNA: TGTGCCAGCAGCCTAGGGACTACTGGAGATACGCAGTATTTT.

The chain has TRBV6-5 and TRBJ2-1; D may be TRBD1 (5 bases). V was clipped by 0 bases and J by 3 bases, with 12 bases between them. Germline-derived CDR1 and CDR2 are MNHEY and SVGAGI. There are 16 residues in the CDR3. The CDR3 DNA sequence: TGTGCCAGCAGTTACTCGTCAAGGGGAATCTACAATGAGCAGTTCTTC. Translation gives CASSYSSRGIYNEQFF.

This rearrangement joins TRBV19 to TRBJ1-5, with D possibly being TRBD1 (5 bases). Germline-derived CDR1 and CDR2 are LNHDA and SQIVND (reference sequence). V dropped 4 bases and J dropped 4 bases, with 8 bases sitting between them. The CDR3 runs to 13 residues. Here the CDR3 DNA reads TGTGCCAGTAGTAAGGACAATAATCAGCCCCAGCATTTT. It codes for CASSKDNNQPQHF.

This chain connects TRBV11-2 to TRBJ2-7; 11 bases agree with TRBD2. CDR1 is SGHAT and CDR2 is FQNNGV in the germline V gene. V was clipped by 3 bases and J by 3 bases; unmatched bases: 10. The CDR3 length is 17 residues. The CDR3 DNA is TGTGCCAGCAGCTTCCCAAGACTAGCGGGAAATATCTACGAGCAGTACTTC. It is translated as CASSFPRLAGNIYEQYF.

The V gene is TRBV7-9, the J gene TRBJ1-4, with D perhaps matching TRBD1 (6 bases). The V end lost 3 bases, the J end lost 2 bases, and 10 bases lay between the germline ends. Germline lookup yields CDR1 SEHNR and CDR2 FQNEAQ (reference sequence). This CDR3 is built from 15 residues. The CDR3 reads CASSFTGPTNEKLFF. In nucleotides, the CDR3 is TGTGCCAGCAGCTTTACAGGGCCCACTAATGAAAAACTGTTTTTT.

CDR3 coding DNA: TGTGCCAGCAGTTCCCAACTACTAGCGGGACCCGATACGCAGTATTTT. Its protein is CASSSQLLAGPDTQYF. The chain couples TRBV27 to TRBJ2-3, with 10 bases lining up with TRBD2. V dropped 4 bases and J dropped 6; count of bases not matched to a gene: 10. The CDR3 spans 16 residues. The germline gives CDR1 MNHEY, CDR2 SMNVEV (reference sequence).

This CDR3 is CASSSTGGNTEAFF. CDR3 bases: TGCGCCAGCAGCTCGACAGGGGGGAACACTGAAGCTTTCTTT. The gene calls are TRBV5-1 and TRBJ1-1, with TRBD1 matching over 9 bases. Looked up from germline, CDR1 is SGHRS and CDR2 is YFSETQ. V dropped 3 bases and J dropped 1; count of bases not matched to a gene: 1. The CDR3 totals 14 residues.

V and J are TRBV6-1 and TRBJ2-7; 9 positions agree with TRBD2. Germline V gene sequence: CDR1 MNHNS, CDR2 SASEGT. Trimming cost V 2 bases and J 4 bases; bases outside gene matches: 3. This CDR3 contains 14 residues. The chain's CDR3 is CASSELAGQYEQYF. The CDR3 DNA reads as TGTGCCAGCAGTGAACTAGCGGGACAGTACGAGCAGTACTTC.

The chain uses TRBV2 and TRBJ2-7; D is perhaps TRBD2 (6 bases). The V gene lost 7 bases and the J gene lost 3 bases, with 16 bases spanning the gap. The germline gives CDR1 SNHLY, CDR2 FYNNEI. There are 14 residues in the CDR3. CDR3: CASTDGQGLYEQYF. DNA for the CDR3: TGTGCCAGCACCGACGGGCAGGGACTCTACGAGCAGTACTTC.

CDR3 sequence reads: CASSLEQGFYGYTF. For the CDR3, the DNA is TGTGCCAGCAGCTTAGAACAGGGGTTCTATGGCTACACCTTC. The chain is built from TRBV7-9 and TRBJ1-2; TRBD1 matches 7 bases. There are 14 residues in the CDR3. Losses at the gene ends were 1 base for V and 4 bases for J; bases not matched to a gene: 3. Germline lookup yields CDR1 SEHNR and CDR2 FQNEAQ (reference sequence).

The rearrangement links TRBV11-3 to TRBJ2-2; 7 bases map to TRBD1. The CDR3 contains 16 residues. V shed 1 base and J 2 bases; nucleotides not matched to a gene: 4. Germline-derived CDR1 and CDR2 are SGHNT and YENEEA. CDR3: CASSLGGQLNTGELFF. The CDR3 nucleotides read TGTGCCAGCAGCTTAGGGGGACAGCTTAACACCGGGGAGCTGTTTTTT. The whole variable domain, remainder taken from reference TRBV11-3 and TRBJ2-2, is EAGVVQSPRYKIIEKKQPVAFWCNPISGHNTLYWYLQNLGQGPELLIRYENEEAVDDSQLPKDRFSAERLKGVDSTLKIQPAELGDSAVYLCASSLGGQLNTGELFFGEGSRLTVL.

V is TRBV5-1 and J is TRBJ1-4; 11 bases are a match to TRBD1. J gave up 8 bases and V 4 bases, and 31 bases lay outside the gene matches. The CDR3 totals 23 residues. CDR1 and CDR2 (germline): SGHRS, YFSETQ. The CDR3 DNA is TGCGCCAGCAGCCTGGCCCGACTGCCCCGGGACAGGGGGTCCAAACGAATCCGAGAAAAACTGTTTTTT. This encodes CASSLARLPRDRGSKRIREKLFF.

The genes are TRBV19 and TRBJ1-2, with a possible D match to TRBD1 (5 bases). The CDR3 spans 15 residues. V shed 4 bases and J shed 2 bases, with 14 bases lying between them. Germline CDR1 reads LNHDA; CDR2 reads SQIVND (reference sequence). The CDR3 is CASSKTTEKNYGYTF. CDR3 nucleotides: TGTGCCAGTAGTAAAACGACAGAAAAGAACTATGGCTACACCTTC. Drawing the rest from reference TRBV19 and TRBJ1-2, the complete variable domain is DGGITQSPKYLFRKEGQNVTLSCEQNLNHDAMYWYRQDPGQGLRLIYYSQIVNDFQKGDIAEGYSVSREKKESFPLTVTSAQKNPTAFYLCASSKTTEKNYGYTFGSGTRLTVV.

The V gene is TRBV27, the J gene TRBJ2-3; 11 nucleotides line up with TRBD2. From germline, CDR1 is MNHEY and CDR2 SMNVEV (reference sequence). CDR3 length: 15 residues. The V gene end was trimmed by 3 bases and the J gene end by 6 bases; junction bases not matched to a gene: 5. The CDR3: CASSFWTSGSDTQYF. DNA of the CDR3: TGTGCCAGCAGTTTCTGGACTAGCGGGTCGGATACGCAGTATTTT.

In DNA form, the CDR3 reads TGTGCCAGCAGCGGCCAGGGGGCCCTGGACGAGCAGTACTTC. This translates into CASSGQGALDEQYF. This chain links TRBV9 with TRBJ2-7, with 8 bases fitting TRBD1. The CDR3 loop spans 14 amino acids. Germline CDR1 is SGDLS and CDR2 is YYNGEE. Losses at the gene ends were 3 bases for V and 5 bases for J; bases not matched to a gene: 7.

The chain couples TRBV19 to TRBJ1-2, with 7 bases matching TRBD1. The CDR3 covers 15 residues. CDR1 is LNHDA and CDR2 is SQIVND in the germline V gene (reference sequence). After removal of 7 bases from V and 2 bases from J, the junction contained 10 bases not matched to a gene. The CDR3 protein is CASIPTGLSNYGYTF. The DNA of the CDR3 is TGTGCCAGTATTCCGACAGGGCTATCCAACTATGGCTACACCTTC.

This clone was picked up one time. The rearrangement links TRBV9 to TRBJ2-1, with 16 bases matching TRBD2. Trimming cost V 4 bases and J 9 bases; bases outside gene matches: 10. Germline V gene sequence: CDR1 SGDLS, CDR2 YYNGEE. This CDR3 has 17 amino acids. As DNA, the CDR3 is TGTGCCAGCAGCCTTGGGACTAGCGGGAGGGCCAGGGGTGAGCAGTTCTTC. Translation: CASSLGTSGRARGEQFF.

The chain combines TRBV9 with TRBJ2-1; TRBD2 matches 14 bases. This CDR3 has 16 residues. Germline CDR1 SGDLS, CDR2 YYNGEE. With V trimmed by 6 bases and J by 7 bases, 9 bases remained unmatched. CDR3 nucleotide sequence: TGTGCCAGCACCCGGGGACTAGCGGGAGTGGGTAATGAGCAGTTCTTC. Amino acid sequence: CASTRGLAGVGNEQFF.

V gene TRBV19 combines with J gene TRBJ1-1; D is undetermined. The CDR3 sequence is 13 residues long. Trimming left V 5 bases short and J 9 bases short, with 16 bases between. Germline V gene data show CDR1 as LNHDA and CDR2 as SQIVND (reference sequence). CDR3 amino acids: CASSSRERGKAFF. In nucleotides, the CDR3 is TGTGCCAGTAGTTCTCGGGAGCGGGGTAAAGCTTTCTTT.

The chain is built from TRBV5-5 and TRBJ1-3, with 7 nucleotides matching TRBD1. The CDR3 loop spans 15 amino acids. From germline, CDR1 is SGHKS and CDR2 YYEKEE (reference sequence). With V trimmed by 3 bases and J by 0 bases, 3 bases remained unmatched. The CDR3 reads CASSWRDSSGNTIYF. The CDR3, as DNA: TGTGCCAGCAGCTGGAGGGACAGCTCTGGAAACACCATATATTTT.

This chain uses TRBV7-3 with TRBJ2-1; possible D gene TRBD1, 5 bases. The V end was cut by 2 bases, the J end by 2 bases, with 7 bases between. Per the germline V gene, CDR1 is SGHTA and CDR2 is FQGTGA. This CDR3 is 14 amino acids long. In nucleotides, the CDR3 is TGTGCCAGCAGCTTACAGGGTCCCTACAATGAGCAGTTCTTC. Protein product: CASSLQGPYNEQFF.